This is a list of T cell receptor beta chains from one sample in a study of PD-L1 blockade in urothelial cancer. Sequencing was performed with immunoSEQ multiplex PCR; in TCRdb, only in-frame clones are kept and a portion is missing. Of some 2,600 clones listed, 33% were seen once; the top ten hold 5% to 7%. This specimen consisted of tumor tissue, obtained before atezolizumab (anti-PD-L1) treatment. Every receptor here comes from a man between 70 and 80 years old with urothelial cancer. CDR3s include the opening cysteine and the closing phenylalanine or tryptophan. Each record gives: V gene, J gene, clone size, D gene, CDR3 DNA, CDR3 protein. The D gene is left open where the match is weak. Clone size is shown for a subset of rows, as once, few, many or a class of expanded clone.

TRBV10-1	TRBJ1-1	-	TRBD1	TGCGCCAGCAGTGACTTCGGGACAGCCAACACTGAAGCTTTCTTT	CASSDFGTANTEAFF
TRBV5-1	TRBJ2-3	once	-	TGCGCCAGCAGCTTTACAGGGAGGAGCACAGATACGCAGTATTTT	CASSFTGRSTDTQYF
TRBV19	TRBJ1-1	-	TRBD1	TGTGCCAGTAGTATCCAACAGGGGGCTCTCATTGAAGCTTTCTTT	CASSIQQGALIEAFF
TRBV28	TRBJ1-5	medium-sized	-	TGTGCCAGCTCAACCTTCAGGAATCAGCCCCAGCATTTT	CASSTFRNQPQHF
TRBV12-5	TRBJ2-7	few	TRBD1	TGTGCTAGTGGTTTGACAGGGGCCTACGAGCAGTACTTC	CASGLTGAYEQYF
TRBV10-3	TRBJ2-1	-	-	TGTGCCATCAGTGAGGAGGGGTGGGGGAATGAGCAGTTCTTC	CAISEEGWGNEQFF
TRBV6-8	TRBJ1-4	medium-sized	TRBD1	TGTGCCAGCAGTTTCACAGGGGATAATGAAAAACTGTTTTTT	CASSFTGDNEKLFF
TRBV7-5	TRBJ2-3	few	-	TGTGCCAGCAGCTTACCCACTAGCGGGGGGGCGAGAGGCACAGATACGCAGTATTTT	CASSLPTSGGARGTDTQYF
TRBV18	TRBJ2-7	-	-	TGTGCCAGCTCACCAGGGGTTGGGGGCTACGAGCAGTACTTC	CASSPGVGGYEQYF
TRBV10-2	TRBJ1-1	-	TRBD1	TGCGCCATACGACAGGGGGCAGGCACTGAAGCTTTCTTT	CAIRQGAGTEAFF
TRBV8-2	TRBJ2-3	few	-	TGTGCCAGCAGTTTATCTGGACAGCACTTAACAGATACGCAGTATTTT	CASSLSGQHLTDTQYF
TRBV7-2	TRBJ1-2	few	TRBD1	TGTGCCAGCAGCGACGGACAGGGTTTAGGGGGCTACACCTTC	CASSDGQGLGGYTF
TRBV6-8	TRBJ2-3	-	-	TGTGCCAGCAGTAAACCAGGGGTGGATACGCAGTATTTT	CASSKPGVDTQYF
TRBV19	TRBJ1-5	-	-	TGTGCCAGTAGTACCACGGGGGGCAATCAGCCCCAGCATTTT	CASSTTGGNQPQHF
TRBV6-8	TRBJ1-1	few	TRBD1	TGTGCCAGCAGTCCGAACAGGGGGCGGGTGAACACTGAAGCTTTCTTT	CASSPNRGRVNTEAFF
TRBV30	TRBJ1-1	-	-	TGTGCCTGGACCCCTCGCGGGTACACTGAAGCTTTCTTT	CAWTPRGYTEAFF
TRBV30	TRBJ1-1	-	-	TGTGCCTGGAGATGGTTGTACGCCCGGGACACTGAAGCTTTCTTT	CAWRWLYARDTEAFF
TRBV30	TRBJ1-4	-	-	TGTGCCTGGAGCGCTCGACGTACGGGTGATAATGAAAAACTGTTTTTT	CAWSARRTGDNEKLFF
TRBV7-5	TRBJ1-5	few	-	TGTGCCAGCAGCCAAGCCTCCTTACCGGGACTGACCTCGAATCAGCCCCAGCATTTT	CASSQASLPGLTSNQPQHF
TRBV28	TRBJ2-7	-	-	TGTGCCAGCCACGTACAGATCGGGGGCGAGCAGTACTTC	CASHVQIGGEQYF
TRBV18	TRBJ1-3	-	-	TGTGCCAGCTCACCCCCTGTTGGCTCTGGAAACACCATATATTTT	CASSPPVGSGNTIYF
TRBV15	TRBJ1-1	large	TRBD1	TGTGCCACCAGCGGGGGACAGGGCGTACCTGAAGCTTTCTTT	CATSGGQGVPEAFF
TRBV19	TRBJ1-2	-	-	TGTGCCAGTAGTATCAGGACACGGAGAGATGGCTACACCTTC	CASSIRTRRDGYTF
TRBV9	TRBJ2-2	-	-	TGTGCCAGCAGCCTGGGAGTCAGGGGAGAGGAGCTGTTTTTT	CASSLGVRGEELFF
TRBV6-8	TRBJ1-6	few	-	TGTGCCAGCAGGCAACAGCCAATCTATAATTCACCCCTCCACTTT	CASRQQPIYNSPLHF
TRBV9	TRBJ1-5	few	TRBD1	TGTGCCAGCCAAAGGGCGGCCGGGACAGGGAATCAGCCCCAGCATTTT	CASQRAAGTGNQPQHF
TRBV4-1	TRBJ2-1	-	TRBD2	TGCGCCAGCAGCCAAGGAAGCGGGGGCTACAATGAGCAGTTCTTC	CASSQGSGGYNEQFF
TRBV28	TRBJ1-6	-	-	TGTGCCAGCGGATCAGGACAGACATGGAATTCACCCCTCCACTTT	CASGSGQTWNSPLHF